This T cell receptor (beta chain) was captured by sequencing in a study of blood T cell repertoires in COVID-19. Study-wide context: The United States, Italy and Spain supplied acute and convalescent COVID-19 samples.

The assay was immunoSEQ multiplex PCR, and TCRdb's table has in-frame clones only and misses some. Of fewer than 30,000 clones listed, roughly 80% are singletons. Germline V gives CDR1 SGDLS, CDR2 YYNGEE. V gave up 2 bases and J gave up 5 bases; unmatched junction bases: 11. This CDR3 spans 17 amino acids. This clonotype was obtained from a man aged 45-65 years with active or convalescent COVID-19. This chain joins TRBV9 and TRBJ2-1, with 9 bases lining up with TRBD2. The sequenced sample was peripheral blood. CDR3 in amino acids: CASSVAGGGAPHNEQFF. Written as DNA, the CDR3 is TGTGCCAGCAGCGTTGCGGGAGGGGGGGCCCCCCACAATGAGCAGTTCTTC.